One and the same sample provided the 19 T cell receptor beta chains below, sequenced in a study of T-cell reconstitution after alpha-beta-depleted transplantation in children. Unique molecular identifiers tagged the TCRbeta library. TCRdb reprocessed the PCR reads via MiXCR and lists one record per CDR3 protein. The repertoire holds 280,000 or so distinct CDR3 sequences, with 11% as singletons. The source was peripheral blood, collected 180 days after TCRalphabeta/CD19-depleted stem cell transplant. The receptors derive from a male patient under 10 years old who had a stem cell transplant for chronic granulomatous disease, so the T cells may come from the graft donor.

This clonotype was seen repeatedly, ten times or more. V is TRBV20-1 and J is TRBJ2-1; 7 nucleotides line up with TRBD2. The germline gives CDR1 DFQATT, CDR2 SNEGSKA (reference sequence). There are 15 residues in the CDR3. J lost 6 bases, V lost 0 bases, and 8 bases had no gene match. The CDR3 region is CSARDMREGLNEQFF. The CDR3 DNA reads TGCAGTGCTAGAGATATGAGGGAGGGCCTCAATGAGCAGTTCTTC.

This clonotype was seen repeatedly, ten times or more. The chain is built from TRBV29-1 and TRBJ2-1; 8 bases fit TRBD2. The V segment lost 7 bases and the J segment 3 bases; nucleotides outside the gene matches: 14. Germline V CDR1 and CDR2: SQVTM, ANQGSEA. The CDR3 is 16 amino acids. CDR3 coding DNA: TGCAGCGCCTTGGGGGAAACTAGCGGCTTCTACAATGAGCAGTTCTTC. It specifies CSALGETSGFYNEQFF.

This clonotype was observed many times. The genes are TRBV20-1 and TRBJ2-2, with 13 nucleotides matching TRBD2. Unmatched junction bases numbered 6, after V lost 1 base and J lost 7 bases. CDR1 DFQATT and CDR2 SNEGSKA come from the germline V gene (reference sequence). The CDR3 has 16 amino acids. CDR3 DNA sequence: TGCAGTGCTAGAGGACTAGCGGGAGGTGTGAACGGGGAGCTGTTTTTT. Residues: CSARGLAGGVNGELFF.

This clonotype was counted at least ten times. V is TRBV6-1 and J is TRBJ2-1; 15 bases fit TRBD2. The CDR3 contains 17 residues. Germline values: CDR1 MNHNS, CDR2 SASEGT. Germline trimming cut 6 bases from V and 1 base from J; bases unmatched to any gene: 4. CDR3 residues: CASREGLAGGSYNEQFF. CDR3 bases: TGTGCCAGCAGGGAGGGACTAGCGGGAGGTTCCTACAATGAGCAGTTCTTC.

This clonotype came up many times. V gene TRBV21-1 combines with J gene TRBJ2-7; TRBD2, the D gene given by the table, was not confirmed from the DNA. TRBV21-1 is classified as a pseudogene. This CDR3 is 14 amino acids long. Written as DNA, the CDR3 is TGTGCCAGCAGCAAACGGCGGGAGGGCTACGAGCAGTACTTC. It is translated as CASSKRREGYEQYF.

This clonotype was seen at least ten times. The chain carries TRBV27 and TRBJ1-5; D is uncertain. This CDR3 is 12 amino acids long. CDR1 and CDR2 (germline): MNHEY, SMNVEV (reference sequence). The ends were cut back, 8 bases at V and 4 bases at J, with 9 bases in the middle. CDR3 loop: CASGRPNQPQHF. In DNA form, the CDR3 reads TGTGCCAGCGGAAGACCGAATCAGCCCCAGCATTTT.

This clonotype was counted at least ten times. This chain connects TRBV15 to TRBJ2-1; D is perhaps TRBD2 (6 bases). The V and J ends lost 2 bases and 5 bases respectively, with 22 bases between them. CDR1 and CDR2 from the germline V gene are LNHNV and YYDKDF (reference sequence). The CDR3 contains 18 residues. The CDR3 sequence: CATSRYPRDLPTNNEQFF. In DNA form, the CDR3 reads TGTGCCACCAGCAGATACCCTAGGGACTTACCCACTAACAATGAGCAGTTCTTC.

This clonotype was picked up many times. Here the CDR3 DNA reads TGTGCCAGCTCACAAACCCTACCAGATACGCAGTATTTT. This encodes CASSQTLPDTQYF. The chain carries TRBV18 and TRBJ2-3; D ambiguous. Trimming took 4 bases from V and 4 from J, leaving 9 bases between them. Germline-derived CDR1 and CDR2 are KGHSH and LQKENI. The CDR3 has 13 amino acids.

This clonotype was recorded many times. J is TRBJ2-1 and V is TRBV5-1; 10 bases agree with TRBD2. Trimming took 2 bases from V and 2 from J; bases not matched to a gene: 1. The CDR3 runs 15 residues. Germline loops: CDR1 SGHRS, CDR2 YFSETQ. The CDR3 loop is CASSFSGGPYNEQFF. The DNA for the CDR3 is TGCGCCAGCAGCTTTAGCGGGGGGCCCTACAATGAGCAGTTCTTC.

The sample holds many counts of this clonotype. The chain carries TRBV7-8 and TRBJ2-7; a weak D match, TRBD2 (6 bases). The V gene's germline CDR1 is SGHVS and CDR2 FQNEAQ. V lost 1 base and J 7 bases, leaving 11 bases between the germline ends. The CDR3 totals 13 residues. CDR3 residues: CASSLESAGEQYF. CDR3 nucleotides: TGTGCCAGCAGCTTAGAGTCCGCGGGGGAGCAGTACTTC.

The table lists this clonotype with many counts. The chain links TRBV10-3 to TRBJ1-5; D is unclear. CDR1 and CDR2 from the germline V gene are ENHRY and SYGVKD. V was cut by 7 bases and J by 4 bases, with 14 bases left in between. The CDR3 spans 14 residues. The CDR3 DNA follows: TGTGCCATCAATGATATCCCGAAAAATCAGCCCCAGCATTTT. Encoded protein: CAINDIPKNQPQHF.

This clonotype was observed many times. V and J are TRBV5-1 and TRBJ2-7; tentatively, D is TRBD1 (6 bases). CDR3 length: 14 residues. Between the trimmed V and J ends, which lost 0 bases and 1 base, there was a span of 8 bases. Germline CDR1 SGHRS, CDR2 YFSETQ. The CDR3 spells CASSLAGQSYEQYF. The CDR3 nucleotides read TGCGCCAGCAGCTTGGCCGGACAGTCCTACGAGCAGTACTTC.

At least ten counts were recorded for this clonotype. The gene calls are TRBV24-1 and TRBJ2-4; D is undetermined. Germline CDR1 and CDR2: KGHDR and SFDVKD. The CDR3 is 14 residues long. V lost 4 bases and J 6 bases, leaving 12 bases between the germline ends. The CDR3 sequence is CATSDTRVGNIQYF. The CDR3 DNA reads TGTGCCACCAGTGACACACGGGTCGGAAACATTCAGTACTTC.

This clonotype came up a few times. V gene TRBV18 combines with J gene TRBJ1-1; 9 bases fit TRBD1. Losses at the gene ends were 4 bases for V and 3 bases for J; bases not matched to a gene: 6. CDR1 and CDR2 (germline): KGHSH, LQKENI. The CDR3 contains 15 residues. CDR3 sequence: CASSLLGQGDTEAFF. In DNA, the CDR3 is TGTGCCAGCTCACTTCTGGGACAGGGTGACACTGAAGCTTTCTTT.

The chain carries TRBV29-1 and TRBJ2-6; 8 bases line up with TRBD1. Germline V gives CDR1 SQVTM, CDR2 ANQGSEA. The V and J ends lost 6 bases and 3 bases, in that order; junction bases with no gene match: 10. The CDR3 length is 16 residues. CDR3 bases: TGCAGCGTCCTCACGGACAGGGTATTTGGGGCCAACGTCCTGACTTTC. It is translated as CSVLTDRVFGANVLTF. Full variable domain (outside the CDR3, taken from reference TRBV29-1 and TRBJ2-6): SAVISQKPSRDICQRGTSLTIQCQVDSQVTMMFWYRQQPGQSLTLIATANQGSEATYESGFVIDKFPISRPNLTFSTLTVSNMSPEDSSIYLCSVLTDRVFGANVLTFGAGSRLTVL.

In its sample, this clonotype was seen many times. The rearrangement links TRBV20-1 to TRBJ2-1; D gene ambiguous. The CDR3 covers 14 residues. Germline CDR1 is DFQATT and CDR2 is SNEGSKA (reference sequence). Trimming removed 4 bases at V and 0 bases at J, with 10 bases between. The CDR3, as DNA: TGCAGTGCTACATGGGGAAGCTCCTACAATGAGCAGTTCTTC. Translating it yields CSATWGSSYNEQFF.

There are many counts of this clonotype. The J gene is TRBJ2-6, the V gene TRBV6-2 or TRBV6-3; D perhaps matches TRBD1 (5 bases). With 8 bases removed from V and 0 bases from J, the gap between germline ends came to 20 bases. The CDR3 has 18 residues. Germline-derived CDR1 and CDR2 are MNHEY and SVGEGT. The CDR3 sequence: CASHDPGNGPSGANVLTF. CDR3 nucleotides: TGTGCCAGCCACGATCCAGGGAATGGGCCCTCTGGGGCCAACGTCCTGACTTTC.

V gene TRBV29-1 combines with J gene TRBJ2-7, with 7 bases aligning to TRBD2. This CDR3 is 15 amino acids long. V was pared by 7 bases and J by 0 bases, with 12 bases of the junction left unmatched. Germline-derived CDR1 and CDR2 are SQVTM and ANQGSEA. The CDR3 DNA reads as TGCAGCGCCCGAGATGGGGGGGAGAGCTCCTACGAGCAGTACTTC. Translation gives CSARDGGESSYEQYF.

About this clonotype itself: It may be a read error: a sequence one base away is much more abundant. V is TRBV24-1 and J is TRBJ2-5, with TRBD1 matching 7 bases. The CDR3 contains 15 residues. Germline assignment: CDR1 KGHDR and CDR2 SFDVKD. The CDR3 loop reads CATSDGTGVQETHYF. The CDR3 bases are TGTGCCACCAGTGATGGCACAGGGGTCCAAGAGACCCATTACTTC.